Given below is one T cell receptor (beta chain) in context. The antigen remains undetermined. V was pared by 3 bases and J by 4 bases, with 3 bases of the junction left unmatched. CDR3 length: 14 amino acids. The V gene's germline CDR1 is LGHDT and CDR2 YNNKEL (reference sequence). The sample comes from a study of lung T cells in sarcoidosis with Löfgren's syndrome. Study summary: Sarcoidosis features CD4+ T cell accumulation in bronchoalveolar lavage fluid. General observations from the study: Versus controls, Löfgren's syndrome patients reportedly showed TRAV12-1 and TRBV2 as most expanded.

TCRdb passed the reads through MiXCR, listing each CDR3 protein once. The repertoire holds 60,000 to 65,000 distinct CDR3 sequences, with 21% as singletons. The specimen was CD4+ T cells from PBMCs. This TCR derives from a human donor with sarcoidosis (Löfgren's syndrome or another form), or a control subject (not recorded which). The V and J genes are TRBV3-1 and TRBJ1-2; 9 bases match TRBD1. CDR3 residues: CASSQGQGGYGYTF. CDR3 coding DNA: TGTGCCAGCAGCCAGGGACAGGGAGGCTATGGCTACACCTTC.